The TCR beta chain under discussion was sequenced for a study of shared clonotypes between healthy human individuals. The table came from immunoSEQ multiplex PCR; TCRdb's copy has only in-frame clones and leaves some out. The sample has 2 million to 2.5 million clones; 80% to 95% are singletons. On this clone: Its antigen is unidentified. Other DNA sequences in this specimen translate into the identical CDR3.

Points from the study as a whole: It was expected that sequencing depth would affect clonotype sharing among donors.

All donors were Caucasian adults living in Nashville, Tennessee. A split of CD4+ cells into CD45RA+ naive and CD45RA-negative memory subsets was performed. Germline V gives CDR1 MDHEN, CDR2 SYDVKM. V lost 5 bases and J 2 bases, leaving 9 bases between the germline ends. CDR3 length equals 13 residues. The chain combines TRBV28 with TRBJ1-2; D unresolved. This clonotype was obtained from a man in his late teens or twenties in good health. Some clones in this sample may be carry-over from other donors' samples. The sample was naive CD4+ T cells from PBMCs. The subset was: CD45RA+ positively selected. The CDR3 loop is CASSPTGNYGYTF. The CDR3 bases are TGTGCCAGCAGTCCGACGGGGAACTATGGCTACACCTTC.